This T cell receptor (beta chain) was observed in a study of blood T cell repertoires in COVID-19. Study details: The origin of the acute and convalescent COVID-19 samples was the United States, Italy and Spain.

Trimming stripped 8 bases from V and 4 bases from J, with 20 bases between. The CDR3 length is 15 residues. Germline CDR1 is MDHEN and CDR2 is SYDVKM. Participants were aged about 18 to 90 years, lived in over 20 US areas, and enrolled virtually. The assay was immunoSEQ multiplex PCR, and TCRdb's table has in-frame clones only and misses some. The sample has a few hundred thousand clones, roughly 87% seen once. The sample comprised PBMCs or T cells enriched from blood (not recorded which). The TCR sequence derives from a woman younger than 45 who had recovered from COVID-19. V is TRBV28 and J is TRBJ2-5; tentative D call: TRBD2 (5 bases). CDR3 in DNA: TGTGCCAGCGAATTGTGGGGATCTCGGGGAGAGACCCAGTACTTC. Its protein is CASELWGSRGETQYF.